Sequencing of this T cell receptor (beta chain) was carried out in a study of control samples from healthy donors and cancer patients. The CDR3 is 14 amino acids. Unmatched junction bases numbered 7, after V lost 4 bases and J lost 3 bases. CDR1 is SGDLS and CDR2 is YYNGEE in the germline V gene. This table comes from immunoSEQ multiplex PCR, and its TCRdb copy is limited to in-frame clones, with some not included. This table holds around 170,000 clones, around 90% found once. This receptor was taken from a woman in her 30s in good health. The chain is built from TRBV9 and TRBJ2-7; 7 bases fit TRBD1. Sequenced sample: blood. The CDR3: CASSPSRTGYEQYF. The CDR3 DNA reads TGTGCCAGCAGCCCTTCCAGGACAGGCTACGAGCAGTACTTC.